The following is a T cell receptor (beta chain) sequence with its context. Its antigen is undetermined. Naive CD8 cells were CD45RO-negative, positively selected for CCR7, excluding terminally differentiated effector memory CD45RA+ cells. Trimming cost V 4 bases and J 1 base; bases outside gene matches: 12. The length of the CDR3 is 18 residues. Germline CDR1 MGHRA, CDR2 YSYEKL. These data are taken from a study of shared clonotypes between healthy human individuals. Study observations and caveats: Rarefaction indicated that sorted-subset sequencing remained incomplete although depth was large. Sequencing depth was expected to influence donor clonotype sharing.

A roughly 200 ng quantity of DNA, 30,000 to 35,000 T cell genomes, went into the sorted-subset replicate PCRs. Here immunoSEQ multiplex PCR was the method, and the copy in TCRdb shows in-frame clones only, minus some. Seen here are some 2.1 million clones, about 94% observed once, and the top ten hold roughly 1%. The specimen sequenced was naive CD8+ T cells sorted from blood. The chain joins TRBV4-1 to TRBJ2-2, with 7 bases aligning to TRBD2. The clonotype originates from a man younger than 35 in good health. The CDR3 region has the DNA TGCGCCAGCAGCCCGGTAGGAGCTAGCGGACAGAACACCGGGGAGCTGTTTTTT. It specifies CASSPVGASGQNTGELFF.